Below are 24 T cell receptor beta chains sequenced from a single sample in a study of blood T cell repertoires in COVID-19. Clones were sequenced by immunoSEQ multiplex PCR, and TCRdb holds only the in-frame ones, with some missing. The table shows 100,000 or so clones, with around nine tenths occurring only once. Sequencing was carried out using peripheral blood. The receptor set was obtained from a woman between 50 and 59 years old with COVID-19, enrolled during active disease.

The chain joins TRBV28 to TRBJ2-2; 12 bases line up with TRBD1. The germline CDR1 and CDR2 sequences are MDHEN and SYDVKM. V trimming: 4 bases; J trimming: 4 bases; junction bases outside the gene matches: 10. There are 18 residues in the CDR3. The CDR3 region is CASSSPGTGGGFTGELFF. Written as DNA, the CDR3 is TGTGCCAGCAGTTCTCCCGGGACAGGGGGCGGTTTCACCGGGGAGCTGTTTTTT.

The V gene is TRBV19, the J gene TRBJ1-1; the D gene is possibly TRBD1 (6 bases). Germline lookup yields CDR1 LNHDA and CDR2 SQIVND (reference sequence). The germline V and J ends were trimmed by 6 bases and 7 bases, with 9 bases remaining between them. The length of the CDR3 is 11 residues. CDR3 nucleotides: TGTGCCAGTAGCAACAGGGATGAAGCTTTCTTT. Encoded protein: CASSNRDEAFF.

This chain joins TRBV7-2 and TRBJ1-2; possibly TRBD1 for D (6 bases). Germline CDR1 and CDR2: SGHTA and FQGNSA. The CDR3 loop spans 15 amino acids. Trimming took 2 bases from V and 4 from J, leaving 14 bases between them. CDR3 in amino acids: CASSLRRAGAYGYTF. CDR3 bases: TGTGCCAGCAGCTTAAGACGGGCAGGGGCCTATGGCTACACCTTC.

This sequence joins TRBV29-1 and TRBJ1-1; 7 nucleotides line up with TRBD1. V shed 6 bases and J 3 bases; nucleotides not matched to a gene: 4. The CDR3 consists of 12 residues. Germline assignment: CDR1 SQVTM and CDR2 ANQGSEA. The CDR3 sequence is CSVDRVDTEAFF. The CDR3 DNA reads as TGCAGCGTCGACAGGGTGGACACTGAAGCTTTCTTT. Full variable domain (missing parts from reference TRBV29-1 and TRBJ1-1): SAVISQKPSRDICQRGTSLTIQCQVDSQVTMMFWYRQQPGQSLTLIATANQGSEATYESGFVIDKFPISRPNLTFSTLTVSNMSPEDSSIYLCSVDRVDTEAFFGQGTRLTVV.

This clone was detected a few times. The genes are TRBV5-1 and TRBJ2-3; TRBD1 matches 8 bases. Looked up from germline, CDR1 is SGHRS and CDR2 is YFSETQ. This CDR3 contains 17 residues. V shed 4 bases, J shed 2 bases, and the junction held 12 bases outside the gene matches. CDR3 in amino acids: CASSRTGTGQTTDTQYF. In nucleotides, the CDR3 is TGCGCCAGCAGCAGAACCGGGACAGGTCAAACCACAGATACGCAGTATTTT.

This chain connects TRBV2 to TRBJ1-2, with D unclear. In germline, CDR1 is SNHLY, CDR2 FYNNEI. Trimming removed 5 bases at V and 6 bases at J, with 13 bases between. The CDR3 spans 13 residues. CDR3 bases: TGTGCCAGCAGTTTAGCCGGCCCTGATGGCTACACCTTC. Amino acids: CASSLAGPDGYTF.

CDR3 region: CAWSWAQETQYF. The CDR3, as DNA: TGTGCCTGGAGTTGGGCCCAAGAGACCCAGTACTTC. This chain connects TRBV30 to TRBJ2-5; D unresolved. The CDR3 sequence is 12 residues long. CDR1 and CDR2 from the germline V gene are GTSNPN and SVGIG (reference sequence). V was pared by 2 bases and J by 1 base, with 5 bases between.

The J gene is TRBJ2-1, the V gene TRBV28, with D possibly being TRBD1 (7 bases). The V end lost 7 bases, the J end lost 8 bases, and 21 bases lay between the germline ends. The CDR3 is 15 amino acids. CDR1 is MDHEN and CDR2 is SYDVKM in the germline V gene. DNA of the CDR3: TGTGCCAGCAAGGGGGCGGTGGGAGGATTCTATGAGCAGTTCTTC. Translation gives CASKGAVGGFYEQFF.

This chain links TRBV27 with TRBJ1-2, with a tentative D call TRBD1 (5 bases). Germline V gene lookup returns CDR1 MNHEY and CDR2 SMNVEV (reference sequence). V shed 6 bases and J shed 8 bases, with 13 bases lying between them. CDR3 length: 12 amino acids. The CDR3 DNA follows: TGTGCCAGCAGCGGGGGGTGGGGCGGCTACACCTTC. This translates into CASSGGWGGYTF.

J is TRBJ1-5 and V is TRBV19, with 7 nucleotides matching TRBD1. CDR1 LNHDA and CDR2 SQIVND come from the germline V gene (reference sequence). CDR3 length: 12 residues. V gave up 9 bases and J gave up 3 bases; unmatched junction bases: 2. In DNA form, the CDR3 reads TGTGCCAGCAGGGGGAACAATCAGCCCCAGCATTTT. Translating gives CASRGNNQPQHF.

This clone was observed a few times. The chain combines TRBV10-3 with TRBJ2-2, with D possibly matching TRBD2 (7 bases). The V gene lost 5 bases and the J gene lost 6 bases, with 16 bases spanning the gap. Looked up from germline, CDR1 is ENHRY and CDR2 is SYGVKD. This CDR3 has 15 amino acids. For the CDR3, the DNA is TGTGCCATCAGTCCCCAAGGGGGGGGAGCCGGGGAGCTGTTTTTT. Protein product: CAISPQGGGAGELFF.

This sequence joins TRBV12-5 and TRBJ1-2, with D perhaps TRBD1 (5 bases). V was cut by 6 bases and J by 2 bases, with 10 bases left in between. The CDR3 has 13 amino acids. Germline V gene sequence: CDR1 LGHNT, CDR2 FRNRAP. CDR3 nucleotides: TGTGCTAGTGGGGCGTCAGGGAACTATGGCTACACCTTC. Translating it yields CASGASGNYGYTF. The whole variable domain, filled in from reference TRBV12-5 and TRBJ1-2, reads DARVTQTPRHKVTEMGQEVTMRCQPILGHNTVFWYRQTMMQGLELLAYFRNRAPLDDSGMPKDRFSAEMPDATLATLKIQPSEPRDSAVYFCASGASGNYGYTFGSGTRLTVV.

The chain uses TRBV9 and TRBJ1-2, with TRBD1 identical over 11 bases. This CDR3 has 17 residues. V shed 0 bases, J shed 8 bases, and the junction held 12 bases outside the gene matches. Per germline, CDR1 SGDLS and CDR2 YYNGEE. The CDR3 region is CASSVDGTGGSLRGYTF. The DNA of the CDR3 is TGTGCCAGCAGCGTAGACGGGACAGGGGGTTCCTTACGGGGCTACACCTTC.

The chain recombines TRBV5-1 with TRBJ2-1, with 7 bases aligning to TRBD1. V lost 4 bases, J lost 6 bases, and 10 bases stayed unmatched. The CDR3 has 15 residues. Germline values: CDR1 SGHRS, CDR2 YFSETQ. CDR3 amino acids: CASSQGQVRVNEQFF. The CDR3 coding sequence is TGCGCCAGCAGCCAAGGACAGGTTCGGGTCAATGAGCAGTTCTTC. Full variable domain (outside the CDR3, taken from reference TRBV5-1 and TRBJ2-1): KAGVTQTPRYLIKTRGQQVTLSCSPISGHRSVSWYQQTPGQGLQFLFEYFSETQRNKGNFPGRFSGRQFSNSRSEMNVSTLELGDSALYLCASSQGQVRVNEQFFGPGTRLTVL.

The rearrangement links TRBV6-5 to TRBJ1-2, with 7 nucleotides matching TRBD1. Germline V CDR1 and CDR2: MNHEY, SVGAGI. The CDR3 spans 13 residues. Germline trimming cut 9 bases from V and 8 bases from J; bases unmatched to any gene: 12. CDR3 protein: CASTRGAGGGYTF. Written as DNA, the CDR3 is TGTGCCAGTACCAGAGGGGCAGGGGGAGGCTACACCTTC.

V is TRBV29-1 and J is TRBJ1-2; 9 nucleotides agree with TRBD1. This CDR3 region has 16 residues. From germline, CDR1 is SQVTM and CDR2 ANQGSEA. With V trimmed by 0 bases and J by 2 bases, 7 bases remained unmatched. Here the CDR3 DNA reads TGCAGCGTTGAAGAGGAGGGACAGGGAGTAAACTATGGCTACACCTTC. Residues: CSVEEEGQGVNYGYTF.

J is TRBJ2-2 and V is TRBV7-8; D perhaps matches TRBD1 (5 bases). The V end was cut by 5 bases, the J end by 3 bases, with 19 bases between. Germline V gene sequence: CDR1 SGHVS, CDR2 FQNEAQ. CDR3 length: 17 amino acids. DNA of the CDR3: TGTGCCAGCAGCGGCGCAGGTCTAGGGGCTTACACCGGGGAGCTGTTTTTT. It specifies CASSGAGLGAYTGELFF.

The gene calls are TRBV11-2 and TRBJ1-3, with 7 positions matching TRBD1. This CDR3 has 12 amino acids. Germline V CDR1 and CDR2: SGHAT, FQNNGV. With 4 bases clipped from V and 8 bases from J, the junction kept 2 bases outside the gene matches. The CDR3 here is CASSSQGDTIYF. The CDR3 DNA reads TGTGCCAGCAGCTCGCAGGGGGACACCATATATTTT.

The chain employs TRBV28 and TRBJ2-7, with 7 nucleotides matching TRBD1. Unmatched junction bases numbered 4, after V lost 5 bases and J lost 3 bases. Per germline, CDR1 MDHEN and CDR2 SYDVKM. This CDR3 has 13 amino acids. The CDR3 bases are TGTGCCAGCAGTGCGACAGGGCGCTACGAGCAGTACGTC. It codes for CASSATGRYEQYV.

The chain carries TRBV9 and TRBJ2-3; 8 bases match TRBD1. CDR1 SGDLS and CDR2 YYNGEE come from the germline V gene. The CDR3 is 15 residues long. Trimming removed 3 bases from V and 2 bases from J; junction bases left unmatched: 5. CDR3 sequence: CASSDGTGNTDTQYF. CDR3 DNA: TGTGCCAGCAGCGATGGGACAGGCAACACAGATACGCAGTATTTT.

Here the CDR3 DNA reads TGTGCCAGTCGCGGACTAGCGGGGGGGCGTCGGTTCTTC. Its protein product is CASRGLAGGRRFF. V and J are TRBV6-5 and TRBJ2-1; 15 nucleotides match TRBD2. The CDR3 length is 13 residues. Germline V gene data show CDR1 as MNHEY and CDR2 as SVGAGI. With 9 bases clipped from V and 15 bases from J, the junction kept 9 bases outside the gene matches.

The rearrangement uses TRBV2 and TRBJ1-5, with 7 bases identical to TRBD1. The CDR3 contains 15 residues. V trimming: 6 bases; J trimming: 9 bases; junction bases outside the gene matches: 14. CDR1 is SNHLY, CDR2 FYNNEI, per germline. The CDR3 here is CASSSDRVLTSPQHF. In DNA, the CDR3 is TGTGCCAGCAGCTCTGACAGGGTACTAACGTCGCCCCAGCATTTT. The full variable domain, in which reference TRBV2 and TRBJ1-5 provide the parts outside the CDR3, is EPEVTQTPSHQVTQMGQEVILRCVPISNHLYFYWYRQILGQKVEFLVSFYNNEISEKSEIFDDQFSVERPDGSNFTLKIRSTKLEDSAMYFCASSSDRVLTSPQHFGDGTRLSIL.

This chain connects TRBV18 to TRBJ1-1; possibly TRBD1 for D (5 bases). Trimming took 8 bases from V and 1 from J, leaving 20 bases between them. The CDR3 consists of 16 residues. Germline values: CDR1 KGHSH, CDR2 LQKENI. CDR3 DNA sequence: TGTGCCAGCCTCCCGGGGGTTGGGAGAGGGAACACTGAAGCTTTCTTT. Translated, it gives CASLPGVGRGNTEAFF.

The J gene is TRBJ2-3, the V gene TRBV7-9; D is undetermined. CDR1 and CDR2 (germline): SEHNR, FQNEAQ (reference sequence). The CDR3 extends over 14 amino acids. V was trimmed by 5 bases and J by 2 bases, leaving 11 bases between them. The CDR3 DNA reads TGTGCCAGCAGCCCCGTATTAGACACAGATACGCAGTATTTT. It translates to CASSPVLDTDTQYF.